This T cell receptor (beta chain) stems from a study of beta chain features in type 1 diabetes. Expressed TCRB transcripts were sequenced because the isolated RNA had all been reverse transcribed beforehand. Measured with immunoSEQ multiplex PCR; TCRdb has only the in-frame clones, and not every one. Seen here are 160,000 or so clones, more than 60% observed once, and the top ten hold around 0.08%. Roughly 110 mL of blood, on average, came from one heparinised draw per donor. Broader study findings: The VDJ junctions of type 1 diabetes patients carried fewer insertions and more deletions. Relative to healthy donors, patients appeared to have naive, central memory and Treg TCRB repertoires that were more similar. Type 1 diabetes patients had moderately but significantly shorter TCRB CDR3s in all four CD4+ subsets.

As for this clone: Its antigen remains unidentified.

V lost 7 bases and J 6 bases, leaving 21 bases between the germline ends. In germline, CDR1 is MNHEY, CDR2 SMNVEV (reference sequence). The CDR3 runs to 15 residues. This TCR came from a young man with type 1 diabetes. J is TRBJ2-5 and V is TRBV27; D possibly corresponds to TRBD2 (6 bases). The sequenced sample consisted of naive CD4+ T cells from blood. CDR3 DNA sequence: TGTGCCAGCACCTCGTGGGGGGTAGGGTCAAAGACCCAGTACTTC. Residues: CASTSWGVGSKTQYF.